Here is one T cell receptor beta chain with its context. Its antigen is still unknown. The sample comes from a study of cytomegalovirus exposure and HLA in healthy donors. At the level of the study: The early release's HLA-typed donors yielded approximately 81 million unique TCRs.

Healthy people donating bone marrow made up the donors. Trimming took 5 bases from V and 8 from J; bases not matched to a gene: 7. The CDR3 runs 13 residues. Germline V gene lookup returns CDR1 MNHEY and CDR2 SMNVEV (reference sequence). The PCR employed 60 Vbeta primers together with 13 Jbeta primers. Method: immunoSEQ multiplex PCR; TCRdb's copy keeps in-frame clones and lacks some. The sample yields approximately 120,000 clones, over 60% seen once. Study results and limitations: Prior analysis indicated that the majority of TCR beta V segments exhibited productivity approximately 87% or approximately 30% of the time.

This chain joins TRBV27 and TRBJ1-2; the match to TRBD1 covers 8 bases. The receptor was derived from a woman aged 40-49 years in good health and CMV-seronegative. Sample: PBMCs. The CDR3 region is CASSTTGDGGYTF. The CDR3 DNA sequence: TGTGCCAGCAGTACGACAGGGGATGGAGGCTACACCTTC.